One sample yielded the 22 T cell receptor beta chains listed below, sequenced in a study of cytomegalovirus exposure and HLA in healthy donors. It was with 60 Vbeta and 13 Jbeta primers that the PCR ran. Only in-frame clones appear in the TCRdb table, and some are missing; sequencing was by immunoSEQ multiplex PCR. The data hold some 140,000 clones, with 80% observed a single time. The sample was PBMCs. These receptors all stem from a man in his thirties or forties in good health and CMV-seropositive.

The chain combines TRBV29-1 with TRBJ2-5, with D tentatively TRBD1 (6 bases). The tail of the sequence fits TRBJ2-7 better, so the J call may be wrong. Germline V gives CDR1 SQVTM, CDR2 ANQGSEA. This CDR3 region has 13 residues. Here the CDR3 reads CSGHRVTSYEQYF. The DNA for the CDR3 is TGCAGCGGCCACAGGGTCACCTCCTACGAGCAGTACTTC.

This clone occurred a few times. J is TRBJ2-7 and V is TRBV28, with 7 bases matching TRBD2. Germline CDR1 is MDHEN and CDR2 is SYDVKM. V lost 5 bases, J lost 0 bases, and 7 bases stayed unmatched. The CDR3 contains 15 residues. The CDR3 region has the DNA TGTGCCAGCAGTAGTCCGTCTAGCGGCTCCTACGAGCAGTACTTC. It encodes CASSSPSSGSYEQYF.

The genes are TRBV4-2 and TRBJ2-1; 12 nucleotides agree with TRBD2. V lost 4 bases to trimming and J lost 3 bases; unmatched junction nucleotides: 1. Germline V CDR1 and CDR2: LGHNA, YNFKEQ. This CDR3 spans 15 amino acids. The CDR3, as DNA: TGTGCCAGCAGCCCGACTAGCGGGAGCTACAATGAGCAGTTCTTC. Protein product: CASSPTSGSYNEQFF.

CDR3 sequence reads: CASSQDTPAGVETQYF. DNA for the CDR3: TGTGCCAGCAGCCAAGATACACCAGCGGGAGTGGAGACCCAGTACTTC. The chain combines TRBV4-2 with TRBJ2-5; TRBD2 agrees at 8 bases. The CDR3 consists of 16 residues. The trim removed 0 bases at V and 5 bases at J, leaving 8 bases unmatched. Germline V CDR1 and CDR2: LGHNA, YNFKEQ.

The V call is TRBV6-1, the J call TRBJ2-2; 10 nucleotides match TRBD1. The germline V gene encodes CDR1 MNHNS and CDR2 SASEGT. V lost 7 bases to trimming and J lost 6 bases; unmatched junction nucleotides: 8. This CDR3 has 15 residues. DNA of the CDR3: TGTGCCAGCAAGGATGGACAGGGGGGCGCCGGGGAGCTGTTTTTT. It yields the protein CASKDGQGGAGELFF.

The chain joins TRBV7-8 to TRBJ2-3, with TRBD2 identical over 9 bases. With V trimmed by 0 bases and J by 6 bases, 10 bases remained unmatched. Germline-derived CDR1 and CDR2 are SGHVS and FQNEAQ. The CDR3 contains 17 residues. CDR3 sequence: CASSLAVQREAQDTQYF. CDR3 nucleotides: TGTGCCAGCAGCTTAGCAGTCCAGCGGGAGGCTCAGGATACGCAGTATTTT. Full variable domain (rest looked up from reference TRBV7-8 and TRBJ2-3): GAGVSQSPRYKVAKRGQDVALRCDPISGHVSLFWYQQALGQGPEFLTYFQNEAQLDKSGLPSDRFFAERPEGSVSTLKIQRTQQEDSAVYLCASSLAVQREAQDTQYFGPGTRLTVL.

This chain joins TRBV6-6 and TRBJ2-1; D may be TRBD2 (5 bases). Germline CDR1 MNHNY, CDR2 SVGAGI (reference sequence). This CDR3 is 14 amino acids long. Trimming stripped 2 bases from V and 1 base from J, with 6 bases between. The CDR3 DNA follows: TGTGCCAGCAGTTACGAGGGTTCCTACAATGAGCAGTTCTTC. Protein sequence: CASSYEGSYNEQFF.

The chain employs TRBV30 and TRBJ2-1; TRBD2 matches at 7 bases. The trim removed 0 bases at V and 3 bases at J, leaving 11 bases unmatched. This CDR3 has 17 residues. Germline-derived CDR1 and CDR2 are GTSNPN and SVGIG (reference sequence). CDR3 in amino acids: CAWSVRESGKVYNEQFF. The DNA of the CDR3 is TGTGCCTGGAGTGTACGGGAGAGCGGGAAGGTCTACAATGAGCAGTTCTTC.

The chain links TRBV25-1 to TRBJ2-5, with D unresolved. The CDR3 length is 13 residues. The V gene's germline CDR1 is MGHDK and CDR2 SYGVNS. Trimming shortened V by 3 bases and J by 4 bases, and 9 bases separated the two germline ends. CDR3 sequence: CASSDFSGETQYF. The CDR3 DNA sequence: TGTGCCAGCAGTGACTTTTCGGGAGAGACCCAGTACTTC.

Only a few counts were recorded for this clone. J is TRBJ1-1 and V is TRBV7-9, with TRBD1 as a possible D gene (6 bases). The germline V gene has CDR1 SEHNR and CDR2 FQNEAQ (reference sequence). V dropped 4 bases and J dropped 7 bases, with 10 bases sitting between them. This CDR3 spans 12 amino acids. CDR3 sequence reads: CASSSGTLEAFF. In nucleotides, the CDR3 is TGTGCCAGCAGCTCCGGGACACTTGAAGCTTTCTTT.

The chain couples TRBV5-4 to TRBJ2-5, with D possibly TRBD2 on 5 matching bases. This CDR3 has 14 amino acids. With 5 bases removed from V and 5 bases from J, the gap between germline ends came to 16 bases. CDR1 and CDR2 (germline): SGHNT, YYREEE (reference sequence). CDR3 DNA: TGTGCCAGCAGTCCACAATCAGCGGATGAGACCCAGTACTTC. This sequence encodes CASSPQSADETQYF.

The chain recombines TRBV19 with TRBJ2-3, with D perhaps matching TRBD2 (6 bases). The CDR3 spans 14 residues. CDR1 and CDR2 from the germline V gene are LNHDA and SQIVND (reference sequence). The V and J ends lost 4 bases and 2 bases respectively, with 10 bases between them. CDR3 loop: CASSRDSSTDTQYF. The CDR3 DNA reads as TGTGCCAGTAGTAGGGACTCCTCCACAGATACGCAGTATTTT.

The chain couples TRBV29-1 to TRBJ1-2; D is possibly TRBD1 (6 bases). Germline CDR1 SQVTM, CDR2 ANQGSEA. The V gene lost 7 bases and the J gene lost 3 bases, with 21 bases spanning the gap. The length of the CDR3 is 15 residues. The CDR3 bases are TGCAGCGGCACAACGGACAGCAACCAGGACTATGGCTACACCTTC. This encodes CSGTTDSNQDYGYTF. Drawing the rest from reference TRBV29-1 and TRBJ1-2, the complete variable domain is SAVISQKPSRDICQRGTSLTIQCQVDSQVTMMFWYRQQPGQSLTLIATANQGSEATYESGFVIDKFPISRPNLTFSTLTVSNMSPEDSSIYLCSGTTDSNQDYGYTFGSGTRLTVV.

This clone was observed a single time. The chain has TRBV7-9 and TRBJ2-5, with D uncertain. The assigned J gene may be wrong: the sequence end matches TRBJ2-7 better. The germline gives CDR1 SEHNR, CDR2 FQNEAQ (reference sequence). This CDR3 has 14 amino acids. CDR3 nucleotides: TGTGCCAGCAGTTCAGGCCAGTCCTCCTACGAGCAGTACTTC. Protein: CASSSGQSSYEQYF.

V usage is TRBV29-1 and J usage is TRBJ2-3; 8 nucleotides align to TRBD2. V shed 1 base, J shed 3 bases, and the junction held 6 bases outside the gene matches. This CDR3 is built from 15 residues. Germline V gene sequence: CDR1 SQVTM, CDR2 ANQGSEA. The CDR3 sequence is CSVEGGAGVTDTQYF. As DNA, the CDR3 is TGCAGCGTTGAAGGTGGAGCGGGAGTGACAGATACGCAGTATTTT.

This clone was picked up a small number of times. V and J are TRBV15 and TRBJ2-5, with D tentatively TRBD1 (6 bases). Per the germline V gene, CDR1 is LNHNV and CDR2 is YYDKDF (reference sequence). This CDR3 is 15 amino acids long. V lost 6 bases and J lost 5, with 19 bases in between. The chain's CDR3 is CATRSLYRAEETQYF. DNA for the CDR3: TGTGCCACCAGGAGCCTCTACAGGGCCGAGGAGACCCAGTACTTC. The complete variable domain, with remaining parts taken from reference TRBV15 and TRBJ2-5, reads DAMVIQNPRYQVTQFGKPVTLSCSQTLNHNVMYWYQQKSSQAPKLLFHYYDKDFNNEADTPDNFQSRRPNTSFCFLDIRSPGLGDTAMYLCATRSLYRAEETQYFGPGTRLLVL.

The rearrangement uses TRBV6-5 and TRBJ2-7, with 7 bases identical to TRBD1. The CDR3 is 15 residues long. Germline-derived CDR1 and CDR2 are MNHEY and SVGAGI. After removal of 6 bases from V and 0 bases from J, the junction contained 8 bases not matched to a gene. The CDR3 DNA reads as TGTGCCAGCAGCATTCGACAGGGACACTCCTACGAGCAGTACTTC. Residues: CASSIRQGHSYEQYF.

This clone showed up just once. This chain uses TRBV5-1 with TRBJ2-7; the match to TRBD1 covers 9 bases. Germline trimming cut 4 bases from V and 6 bases from J; bases unmatched to any gene: 5. The CDR3 has 13 residues. Germline assignment: CDR1 SGHRS and CDR2 YFSETQ. CDR3 DNA: TGCGCCAGCAGCAAGGACAGGGGAGGCGAGCAGTACTTC. Its protein is CASSKDRGGEQYF. Filled out from reference TRBV5-1 and TRBJ2-7, the complete variable domain reads KAGVTQTPRYLIKTRGQQVTLSCSPISGHRSVSWYQQTPGQGLQFLFEYFSETQRNKGNFPGRFSGRQFSNSRSEMNVSTLELGDSALYLCASSKDRGGEQYFGPGTRLTVT.

With respect to this clone: Other DNA sequences in this specimen translate into the identical CDR3. The chain employs TRBV5-6 and TRBJ2-3; maybe TRBD1 (6 bases). The V gene's germline CDR1 is SGHDT and CDR2 YYEEEE. Between the trimmed V and J ends, which lost 3 bases and 0 bases, there was a span of 11 bases. CDR3 length: 15 amino acids. CDR3 in DNA: TGTGCCAGCAGCTCTCGGGACATAAGCACAGATACGCAGTATTTT. This translates into CASSSRDISTDTQYF. The whole variable domain, remainder taken from reference TRBV5-6 and TRBJ2-3, is DAGVTQSPTHLIKTRGQQVTLRCSPKSGHDTVSWYQQALGQGPQFIFQYYEEEERQRGNFPDRFSGHQFPNYSSELNVNALLLGDSALYLCASSSRDISTDTQYFGPGTRLTVL.

This clone was observed once. CDR3 protein: CASSKRRDTEAFF. The CDR3 DNA reads TGTGCCAGCAGCAAAAGACGGGACACTGAAGCTTTCTTT. The chain employs TRBV5-4 and TRBJ1-1; D ambiguous. Between the trimmed V and J ends, which lost 4 bases and 3 bases, there was a span of 10 bases. Germline V gene data show CDR1 as SGHNT and CDR2 as YYREEE (reference sequence). This CDR3 spans 13 amino acids.

The gene calls are TRBV13 and TRBJ2-7; 9 positions agree with TRBD2. The germline CDR1 and CDR2 sequences are PRHDT and FYEKMQ (reference sequence). The CDR3 is 19 amino acids. V shed 0 bases and J 1 base; nucleotides not matched to a gene: 13. CDR3 amino acids: CASSLGTTSGGGVSYEQYF. The CDR3 DNA reads TGTGCCAGCAGCTTAGGCACGACTAGCGGTGGAGGGGTGTCCTACGAGCAGTACTTC.

The chain carries TRBV19 and TRBJ2-5, with D unclear. Trimming took 5 bases from V and 6 from J, leaving 22 bases between them. In germline, CDR1 is LNHDA, CDR2 SQIVND (reference sequence). There are 16 residues in the CDR3. The CDR3 DNA sequence: TGTGCCAGTAGTCCCCTCTCGGGTATATCCATCAAGACCCAGTACTTC. It yields the protein CASSPLSGISIKTQYF.